This T cell receptor beta chain is drawn from a study of T cells after yellow fever vaccination. A note on this clonotype: The antigen remains unidentified.

Study-level results: Most primary-vaccination clones reappeared after the booster (96% CD4, roughly 90% CD8). Weaker in magnitude, the secondary response showed a faster peak on day 5 versus 15. Abundant contaminating clonotypes from the bulk population could appear in FACS-sorted repertoires.

TCR cDNA was made by 5'RACE template switching, adding a universal primer site and UMIs. Each CDR3 protein is one row after TCRdb ran MiXCR on the 5' RACE reads. Of roughly 120,000 distinct CDR3 sequences in the sample, 7.5% to 9.5% were seen once. This specimen consisted of CD8+ T cells sorted from PBMCs, obtained 45 days after the yellow fever booster vaccination. This sequence originates from a young man who received the YFV17D yellow fever vaccine.

CDR3 DNA: TGTGCCAGCAGGGACCCCGGGACAGTCCCAGAGACCCAGTACTTC. It translates to CASRDPGTVPETQYF. This rearrangement joins TRBV6-2 or TRBV6-3 to TRBJ2-5, with TRBD1 identical over 7 bases. With 6 bases clipped from V and 4 bases from J, the junction kept 11 bases outside the gene matches. The CDR3 is 15 residues long. The germline gives CDR1 MNHEY, CDR2 SVGEGT.